This T cell receptor beta chain derives from a study of control samples from healthy donors and cancer patients. V was pared by 3 bases and J by 8 bases, with 16 bases between. Per germline, CDR1 SQVTM and CDR2 ANQGSEA. The CDR3 runs to 13 residues. Generated by immunoSEQ multiplex PCR, the TCRdb table keeps only in-frame clones and is missing some. The sample holds over 100,000 clones, roughly 90% seen once. The V gene is TRBV29-1, the J gene TRBJ1-2, with D possibly being TRBD1 (6 bases). This clonotype was obtained from a woman aged 50 to 60 in good health. The sequencing input was blood. The CDR3 region is CSVDEVGGAGYTF. Here the CDR3 DNA reads TGCAGCGTTGATGAGGTGGGGGGCGCAGGCTACACCTTC. Looking up the rest from reference TRBV29-1 and TRBJ1-2 gives the full variable domain: SAVISQKPSRDICQRGTSLTIQCQVDSQVTMMFWYRQQPGQSLTLIATANQGSEATYESGFVIDKFPISRPNLTFSTLTVSNMSPEDSSIYLCSVDEVGGAGYTFGSGTRLTVV.